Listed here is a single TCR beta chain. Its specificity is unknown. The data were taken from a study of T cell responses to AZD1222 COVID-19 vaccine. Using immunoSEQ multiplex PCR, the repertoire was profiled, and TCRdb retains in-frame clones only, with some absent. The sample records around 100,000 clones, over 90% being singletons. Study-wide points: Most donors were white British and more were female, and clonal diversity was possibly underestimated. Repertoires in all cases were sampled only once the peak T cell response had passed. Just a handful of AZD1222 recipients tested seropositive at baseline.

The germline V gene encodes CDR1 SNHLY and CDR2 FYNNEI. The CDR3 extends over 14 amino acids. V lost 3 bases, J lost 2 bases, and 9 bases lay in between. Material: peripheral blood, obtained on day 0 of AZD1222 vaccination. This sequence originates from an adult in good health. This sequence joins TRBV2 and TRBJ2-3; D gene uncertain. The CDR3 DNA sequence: TGTGCCAGCAGTGAGGGGTGGATCACAGATACGCAGTATTTT. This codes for CASSEGWITDTQYF. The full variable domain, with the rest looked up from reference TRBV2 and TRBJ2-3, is EPEVTQTPSHQVTQMGQEVILRCVPISNHLYFYWYRQILGQKVEFLVSFYNNEISEKSEIFDDQFSVERPDGSNFTLKIRSTKLEDSAMYFCASSEGWITDTQYFGPGTRLTVL.